This TCR beta chain was sequenced during a study of cytomegalovirus exposure and HLA in healthy donors. Points from the study as a whole: Looking again later, the authors saw that most CMV-associated TCR beta chains seemed HLA-restricted. Some V segments (TRBV6-2 and TRBV6-3 among them) were excluded as indistinguishable. Earlier analysis found most TCR beta V segments productive about 87% or about 30% of the time.

V lost 4 bases, J lost 2 bases, and 12 bases lay in between. The CDR3 is made up of 13 amino acids. CDR1 and CDR2 from the germline V gene are SQVTM and ANQGSEA. This clone has just one count. The antigen remains undetermined. The PCR ran on 60 Vbeta and 13 Jbeta primers. Sequencing used immunoSEQ multiplex PCR; TCRdb keeps in-frame clones, though not all of them. The table records 60,000 to 75,000 clones, about 70% of them present only once. The sequenced material came from PBMCs. V gene TRBV29-1 combines with J gene TRBJ2-7; D is uncertain. The sequence came from a woman in her twenties or thirties in good health and CMV-seropositive. The CDR3 reads CSVVSAETYEQYF. The DNA of the CDR3 is TGCAGCGTTGTTTCGGCGGAGACCTACGAGCAGTACTTC.